These T cell receptor beta chains were read from a single sample in a study of CD4 T cells in relation to SARS-CoV-2 and coronaviruses. These receptors are not linked to any known antigen. Assay: immunoSEQ multiplex PCR; the TCRdb copy retains only in-frame clones and omits some. The repertoire consists of about 24,000 clones, with around four fifths occurring once and the leading ten covering around 18%. Sequenced sample: CD4+ T cells from PBMCs, cultured in vitro. The receptors were gathered from a human donor in good health. Both conserved end residues are part of each CDR3. The D gene is left open where the match is weak. For some rows the clone size is stated as once, few or many, or as a class when expanded; others skip it.

d_gene	j_gene	v_gene	abundance	CDR3aa
TRBD1	TRBJ1-4	TRBV18	NA	CASSLNRGTNEKLFF
NA	TRBJ1-1	TRBV2	NA	CASSEERDGEAFF
NA	TRBJ2-3	TRBV30	NA	CAWSPQRTDTQYF
TRBD2	TRBJ2-7	TRBV14	NA	CASSQDPSGNYEQYF
NA	TRBJ1-2	TRBV18	NA	CATSPDGNYGYTF
NA	TRBJ1-5	TRBV30	NA	CAWNRDEDQPQHF
TRBD1	TRBJ1-2	TRBV2	few	CASGHRGPNYGYTF
NA	TRBJ2-1	TRBV11-3	NA	CASSLDGGGAEQFF
NA	TRBJ2-5	TRBV29-1	NA	CSALGSSQETQYF
NA	TRBJ2-5	TRBV3-1/TRBV3-2	once	CASSHTVIKEETQYF
TRBD2	TRBJ2-5	TRBV7-2	large	CASSPRLAGVGTQYF
NA	TRBJ1-1	TRBV7-3	NA	CASSFGPGDTEAFF
NA	TRBJ1-2	TRBV6-5	NA	CASRLDGNYGYTF
NA	TRBJ2-6	TRBV5-1	NA	CASSLVLGRSGANVLTF